These 14 T cell receptor beta chains originate from one sample sequenced in a study of OX40 agonist ivuxolimab in advanced cancers. Data came from immunoSEQ multiplex PCR; TCRdb stores just in-frame clones and leaves some out. This table holds about 50,000 clones, approximately 80% found once. Specimen: CD4+ or CD8+ T cells sorted from blood, collected in a trial of the OX40 agonist ivuxolimab. All receptors derive from an adult with an advanced solid tumor such as melanoma, head and neck, liver or kidney cancer.

The V call is TRBV5-8, the J call TRBJ2-2; 7 bases line up with TRBD1. V was pared by 0 bases and J by 4 bases, with 3 bases of the junction left unmatched. This CDR3 contains 15 residues. Germline loops: CDR1 SGHTS, CDR2 YDEGEE. In DNA form, the CDR3 reads TGTGCCAGCAGCTTGGTGGACAGGAGCACCGGGGAGCTGTTTTTT. Translating it yields CASSLVDRSTGELFF. The full variable domain, in which reference TRBV5-8 and TRBJ2-2 provide the parts outside the CDR3, is EAGVTQSPTHLIKTRGQQATLRCSPISGHTSVYWYQQALGLGLQFLLWYDEGEERNRGNFPPRFSGRQFPNYSSELNVNALELEDSALYLCASSLVDRSTGELFFGEGSRLTVL.

The gene calls are TRBV10-2 and TRBJ1-5; unclear D gene. Germline CDR1 reads WSHSY; CDR2 reads SAAADI. The CDR3 consists of 14 residues. Trimming took 1 base from V and 10 from J, leaving 14 bases between them. The DNA for the CDR3 is TGCGCCAGCAGTGAGTACAGAGGAGGTCTTCCCCAGCATTTT. Translated, it gives CASSEYRGGLPQHF.

The rearrangement links TRBV5-1 to TRBJ2-5, with D hard to call. Germline CDR1 reads SGHRS; CDR2 reads YFSETQ. The CDR3 has 14 amino acids. The V gene lost 0 bases and the J gene lost 3 bases, with 9 bases spanning the gap. The CDR3 reads CASSLVTAEETQYF. CDR3 DNA sequence: TGCGCCAGCAGCTTGGTCACAGCCGAAGAGACCCAGTACTTC.

This chain connects TRBV28 to TRBJ1-2; 8 nucleotides align to TRBD1. The J segment lost 4 bases and the V segment lost 3 bases, leaving 7 bases of the junction unmatched. The CDR3 totals 15 residues. CDR1 is MDHEN, CDR2 SYDVKM, per germline. CDR3 sequence reads: CASSFATGVGYGYTF. The CDR3 region has the DNA TGTGCCAGCAGTTTTGCGACAGGGGTGGGCTATGGCTACACCTTC.

This clone was observed a few times. This chain connects TRBV19 to TRBJ2-1, with D uncertain. The CDR3 loop spans 16 amino acids. V lost 7 bases and J 0 bases, leaving 16 bases between the germline ends. Germline CDR1 LNHDA, CDR2 SQIVND (reference sequence). The CDR3 here is CASTLGSGSSYNEQFF. The CDR3 DNA follows: TGTGCCAGTACCCTAGGGTCCGGTAGCTCCTACAATGAGCAGTTCTTC.

This clone was detected a few times. The rearrangement links TRBV19 to TRBJ1-1; 7 nucleotides match TRBD1. V was pared by 5 bases and J by 5 bases, with 11 bases of the junction left unmatched. Germline V gene data show CDR1 as LNHDA and CDR2 as SQIVND (reference sequence). The CDR3 extends over 15 amino acids. The CDR3 reads CASSPVDRVGTEAFF. The CDR3 region has the DNA TGTGCCAGTAGTCCGGTAGACAGGGTGGGGACTGAAGCTTTCTTT.

This chain uses TRBV6-6 with TRBJ2-7, with 8 positions matching TRBD1. Unmatched junction bases numbered 10, after V lost 6 bases and J lost 3 bases. The germline gives CDR1 MNHNY, CDR2 SVGAGI (reference sequence). CDR3 length: 15 residues. This chain's CDR3 is CASSSTGGGVYEQYF. The CDR3 DNA is TGTGCCAGCAGCTCAACAGGGGGTGGGGTCTACGAGCAGTACTTC.

The chain uses TRBV4-1 and TRBJ2-5; TRBD1 matches at 8 bases. Germline V CDR1 and CDR2: MGHRA, YSYEKL. With V trimmed by 3 bases and J by 6 bases, 9 bases remained unmatched. The CDR3 extends over 15 amino acids. The CDR3 loop is CASSQGQAARKTQYF. The CDR3 nucleotides read TGCGCCAGCAGCCAGGGACAGGCGGCCAGGAAGACCCAGTACTTC.

CDR3 DNA: TGTGCCAGCTCACCACAACAGGGAGACTCTTTGGGTGAGCAGTTCTTC. This encodes CASSPQQGDSLGEQFF. The rearrangement links TRBV18 to TRBJ2-1; perhaps TRBD1 as D (6 bases). V lost 1 base, J lost 9 bases, and 19 bases lay in between. This CDR3 comprises 16 residues. Germline V gene sequence: CDR1 KGHSH, CDR2 LQKENI.

The chain uses TRBV19 and TRBJ1-5, with D perhaps TRBD1 (5 bases). Per the germline V gene, CDR1 is LNHDA and CDR2 is SQIVND (reference sequence). V was shortened by 8 bases and J by 6 bases, with 11 bases between the two germline ends. This CDR3 has 12 residues. CDR3 residues: CASQGIGQPQHF. CDR3 nucleotides: TGTGCCAGTCAGGGTATAGGTCAGCCCCAGCATTTT.

The chain couples TRBV4-3 to TRBJ2-3; 11 bases line up with TRBD2. The trim removed 1 base at V and 0 bases at J, leaving 6 bases unmatched. The CDR3 covers 18 residues. The V gene's germline CDR1 is LGHNA and CDR2 YSLEER. This CDR3 reads CASSQASSGGRSTDTQYF. In DNA, the CDR3 is TGCGCCAGCAGCCAAGCTTCTAGCGGGGGGCGAAGCACAGATACGCAGTATTTT.

The rearrangement uses TRBV6-1 and TRBJ2-1; the D gene is possibly TRBD1 (6 bases). In germline, CDR1 is MNHNS, CDR2 SASEGT. V lost 5 bases and J 5 bases, leaving 13 bases between the germline ends. The CDR3 has 14 residues. CDR3: CASSTRGIHNEQFF. For the CDR3, the DNA is TGTGCCAGCAGTACCAGGGGTATCCACAATGAGCAGTTCTTC.

This clone was recorded a few times. The gene calls are TRBV28 and TRBJ2-3; D remains unclear. This CDR3 has 16 residues. The V gene lost 2 bases and the J gene lost 5 bases, with 17 bases spanning the gap. CDR1 and CDR2 (germline): MDHEN, SYDVKM. This chain's CDR3 is CASSLILQVEKDTQYF. CDR3 DNA sequence: TGTGCCAGCAGTTTAATTTTGCAAGTGGAAAAAGATACGCAGTATTTT.

The chain employs TRBV7-2 and TRBJ1-5; D not certain. CDR3 length: 14 residues. The V end lost 2 bases, the J end lost 3 bases, and 8 bases lay between the germline ends. CDR1 is SGHTA and CDR2 is FQGNSA in the germline V gene. The CDR3 is CASSLLQSNQPQHF. The CDR3 nucleotides read TGTGCCAGCAGCTTATTACAGTCCAATCAGCCCCAGCATTTT.